These 5 T cell receptor beta chains originate from one sample sequenced in a study of CD8+ T cells in alopecia areata. Treatment indicated: oral pan-JAK inhibitor, 5-10 mg twice daily. cDNA prepared by RNA extraction and subsequent reverse transcription served as the template for sequencing. Assay: immunoSEQ multiplex PCR; the TCRdb copy retains only in-frame clones and omits some. The sample lists 200,000 or so clones; around two fifths were seen once. The sample consisted of CD4+ T cells sorted from blood, taken around week 30, from a patient treated with tofacitinib. The receptors stem from a human donor with alopecia areata.

The sample holds many counts of this clone. This sequence joins TRBV9 and TRBJ1-2; the D is unclear. CDR3 length: 13 residues. Germline lookup yields CDR1 SGDLS and CDR2 YYNGEE. The V end was cut by 0 bases, the J end by 4 bases, with 7 bases between. The CDR3 region has the DNA TGTGCCAGCAGCGTAGAGGAGGGCTATGGCTACACCTTC. This sequence encodes CASSVEEGYGYTF.

This clone was observed a handful of times. V and J are TRBV7-2 and TRBJ2-3; 7 bases fit TRBD1. The CDR3 consists of 15 residues. Germline loops: CDR1 SGHTA, CDR2 FQGNSA. With 2 bases clipped from V and 2 bases from J, the junction kept 4 bases outside the gene matches. The chain's CDR3 is CASSLQGVATDTQYF. The CDR3 region has the DNA TGTGCCAGCAGCTTACAGGGGGTCGCCACAGATACGCAGTATTTT.

The table lists this clone with a few counts. The rearrangement joins TRBV29-1 to TRBJ2-2; D might be TRBD1 (5 bases). Germline V lookup: CDR1 SQVTM, CDR2 ANQGSEA. The CDR3 has 14 amino acids. V dropped 5 bases and J dropped 3 bases, with 13 bases sitting between them. CDR3 loop: CSVRGLRDTGELFF. In DNA form, the CDR3 reads TGCAGCGTTAGGGGTTTACGAGACACCGGGGAGCTGTTTTTT.

J is TRBJ2-2 and V is TRBV7-9; D remains unclear. V was shortened by 6 bases and J by 5 bases, with 7 bases between the two germline ends. The CDR3 contains 12 residues. Germline lookup yields CDR1 SEHNR and CDR2 FQNEAQ (reference sequence). The CDR3 DNA reads TGTGCCAGCAGTCTCATTACCGGGGAGCTGTTTTTT. Its translation is CASSLITGELFF.

This clone was counted between two and nine times. CDR3 sequence (DNA): TGCAGCGTTAGAGGCGAGATCAATCAGCCCCAGCATTTT. It encodes CSVRGEINQPQHF. This rearrangement joins TRBV29-1 to TRBJ1-5; D is unresolved. Germline-derived CDR1 and CDR2 are SQVTM and ANQGSEA. V shed 5 bases and J shed 3 bases, with 11 bases lying between them. This CDR3 is 13 amino acids long.